Sequencing of this T cell receptor beta chain was carried out in a study of identical twins. Findings and caveats of the study: Twin-shared out-of-frame alpha sequences showed excess low generation probability. Zero-insertion analyses might be partly confounded by invariant T cells like MAIT and iNKT. It was cross-sectional statistical analysis, not following the same donors, that the conclusions relied on.

The CDR3 is 13 amino acids. The V and J ends lost 3 bases and 12 bases respectively, with 15 bases between them. Germline CDR1 LNHNV, CDR2 YYDKDF (reference sequence). This clonotype was seen a few times. The antigen remains unidentified. Among all donors, each was a healthy Caucasian. TCRdb itself ran the 5' RACE reads through MiXCR, one entry per CDR3 protein. The data contain approximately 620,000 distinct CDR3 sequences, 8.5% to 9.5% of them singletons. These data also formed part of another study, on yellow fever vaccine responses in identical twins.

The rearrangement links TRBV15 to TRBJ2-1; the D gene is possibly TRBD2 (6 bases). The clonotype comes from a woman aged 18-29 years in good health. Sample: PBMCs. Here the CDR3 DNA reads TGTGCCACCAGCAGCCCCACTGGACTACGGCAGTTCTTC. It encodes CATSSPTGLRQFF. Full variable domain (outside the CDR3, taken from reference TRBV15 and TRBJ2-1): DAMVIQNPRYQVTQFGKPVTLSCSQTLNHNVMYWYQQKSSQAPKLLFHYYDKDFNNEADTPDNFQSRRPNTSFCFLDIRSPGLGDTAMYLCATSSPTGLRQFFGPGTRLTVL.